This TCR beta chain was retrieved from a study of cytomegalovirus exposure and HLA in healthy donors. Deletions cut 0 bases from V and 8 bases from J, with 10 bases between. Germline assignment: CDR1 WSHSY and CDR2 SAAADI. This CDR3 has 13 amino acids. Study-wide findings and caveats: CMV antigen specificity of three CMV-associated chains was confirmed in vitro.

A word on this clone: What it binds is not known.

The donors were in the roughly 110-subject validation cohort, distinct from the approximately 610-subject first cohort. The repertoire was sequenced with immunoSEQ multiplex PCR; TCRdb's copy has only in-frame clones and lacks some. The sample has a few hundred thousand clones, over 80% seen once. The V call is TRBV10-2, the J call TRBJ1-1, with unresolved D. This receptor was taken from a woman aged 30 to 39 in good health and CMV-seropositive. Sequences were obtained from PBMCs. The CDR3 sequence: CASSESIPVEAFF. For the CDR3, the DNA is TGCGCCAGCAGTGAGTCGATCCCAGTCGAAGCTTTCTTT.